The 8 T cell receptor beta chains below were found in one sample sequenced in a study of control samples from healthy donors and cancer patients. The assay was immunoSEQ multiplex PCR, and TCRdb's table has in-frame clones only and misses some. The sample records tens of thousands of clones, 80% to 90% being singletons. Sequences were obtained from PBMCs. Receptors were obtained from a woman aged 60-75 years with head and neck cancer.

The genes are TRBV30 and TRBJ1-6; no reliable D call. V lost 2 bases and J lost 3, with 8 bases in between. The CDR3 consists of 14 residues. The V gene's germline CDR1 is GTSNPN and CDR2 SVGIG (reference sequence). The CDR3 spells CAWSSGVYNSPLHF. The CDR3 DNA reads TGTGCCTGGAGTTCGGGAGTCTATAATTCACCCCTCCACTTT.

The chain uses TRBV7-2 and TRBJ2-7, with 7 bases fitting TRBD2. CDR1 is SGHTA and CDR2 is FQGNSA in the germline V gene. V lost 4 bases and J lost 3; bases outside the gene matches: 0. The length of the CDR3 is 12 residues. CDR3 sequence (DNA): TGTGCCAGCAGCTGGGGGGGCTACGAGCAGTACTTC. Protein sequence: CASSWGGYEQYF.

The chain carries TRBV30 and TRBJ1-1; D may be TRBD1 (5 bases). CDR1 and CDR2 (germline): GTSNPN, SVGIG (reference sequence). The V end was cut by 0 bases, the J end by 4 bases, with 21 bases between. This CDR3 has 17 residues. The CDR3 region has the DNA TGTGCCTGGAGTGTACCCCCAGGGCAAGATCAGGCCACTGAAGCTTTCTTT. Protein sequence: CAWSVPPGQDQATEAFF.

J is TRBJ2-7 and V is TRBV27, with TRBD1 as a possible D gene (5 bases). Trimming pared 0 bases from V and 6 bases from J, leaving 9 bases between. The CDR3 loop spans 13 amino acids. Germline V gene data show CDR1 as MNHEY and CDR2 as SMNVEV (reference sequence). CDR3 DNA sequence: TGTGCCAGCAGTTTATCGGCCAGGGCCGAGCAGTACTTC. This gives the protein CASSLSARAEQYF.

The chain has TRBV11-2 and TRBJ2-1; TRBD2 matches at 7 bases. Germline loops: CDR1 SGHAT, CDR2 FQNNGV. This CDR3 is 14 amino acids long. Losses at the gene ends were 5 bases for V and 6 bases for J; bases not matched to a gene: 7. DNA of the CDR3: TGTGCCAGCAGCCTCCTCGGCGGGAGCAATGAGCAGTTCTTC. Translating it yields CASSLLGGSNEQFF.

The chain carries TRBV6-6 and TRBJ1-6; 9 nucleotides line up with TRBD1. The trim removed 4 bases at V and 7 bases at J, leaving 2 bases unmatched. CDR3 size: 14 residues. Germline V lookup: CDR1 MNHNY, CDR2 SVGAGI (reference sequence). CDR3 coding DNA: TGTGCCAGCAGTTGGACAGGGGAGAATTCACCCCTCCACTTT. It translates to CASSWTGENSPLHF.

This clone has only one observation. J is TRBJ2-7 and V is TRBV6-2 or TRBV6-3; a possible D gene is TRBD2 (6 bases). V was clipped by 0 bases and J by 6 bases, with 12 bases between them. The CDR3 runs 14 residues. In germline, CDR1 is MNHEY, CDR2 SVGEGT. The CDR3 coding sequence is TGTGCCAGCAGTTACTCGGGGGGAGCCGGCGAGCAGTACTTC. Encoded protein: CASSYSGGAGEQYF.

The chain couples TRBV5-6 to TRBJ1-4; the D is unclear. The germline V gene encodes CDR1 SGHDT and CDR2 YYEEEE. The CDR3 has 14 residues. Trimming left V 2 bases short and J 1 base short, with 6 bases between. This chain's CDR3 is CASSFDKTNEKLFF. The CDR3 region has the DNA TGTGCCAGCAGCTTCGACAAAACTAATGAAAAACTGTTTTTT.